This TCR beta chain was recovered during a study of blood T cell repertoires in COVID-19. CDR1 is MNHEY, CDR2 SVGAGI, per germline. The CDR3 length is 13 residues. V was trimmed by 7 bases and J by 0 bases, leaving 8 bases between them. The assay was immunoSEQ multiplex PCR, and TCRdb's table has in-frame clones only and misses some. The table has 96,000 or so clones, roughly 84% seen once. V and J are TRBV6-5 and TRBJ2-3, with a possible D match to TRBD1 (5 bases). The TCR originated in a woman aged 80 or over with acute or convalescent COVID-19. Sequenced: peripheral blood. The DNA of the CDR3 is TGTGCCAGCATCAGGGCCAGCACAGATACGCAGTATTTT. Its translation: CASIRASTDTQYF.